The rows below give T cell receptor beta chains drawn from one sample of a study of post-analysis software for immune sequencing data. TCRdb itself ran the PCR reads through MiXCR, one entry per CDR3 protein. The sample has about 500,000 distinct CDR3 sequences; less than 45% are singletons. The sample taken for sequencing was blood. The source is a girl under 18 with multiple sclerosis. The CDR3 runs from the conserved cysteine through the conserved F or W. A D gene is named only where the DNA matches it firmly. Size is omitted from some rows. Given values are once, few, many or a class for expanded clones.

D: -; size: few; V: TRBV5-6; J: TRBJ1-1; DNA: TGTGCCAGCAGGTCCCTAAGAAGGGCTGAAGCTTTCTTT; CDR3: CASRSLRRAEAFF
D: -; size: -; V: TRBV21-1; J: TRBJ2-7; DNA: TGTGCCAGCAGCAAAAGGGCCAGGGGGCTTTACGAGCAGTACTTC; CDR3: CASSKRARGLYEQYF
D: -; size: few; V: TRBV28; J: TRBJ2-3; DNA: TGTGCCAGCAGGTTACATTCGGAGGGAAGAACGCAGTATTTT; CDR3: CASRLHSEGRTQYF
D: TRBD1; size: -; V: TRBV5-1; J: TRBJ1-2; DNA: TGCGCCAGCAAAAGGGACAGCTACGGCTACACCTTC; CDR3: CASKRDSYGYTF
D: -; size: few; V: TRBV11-2; J: TRBJ2-1; DNA: TGTGCCAGCAGCCCCCGGGTAGGGTACAATGAGCAGTTCTTC; CDR3: CASSPRVGYNEQFF
D: -; size: -; V: TRBV20-1; J: TRBJ2-5; DNA: TGCAGTGCTAGAGACCCGCGGGACACTGGTCAAGAGACCCAGTACTTC; CDR3: CSARDPRDTGQETQYF
D: -; size: few; V: TRBV6-6; J: TRBJ1-2; DNA: TGTGCCAGCAGTTACCGGGGGGCGGGCTATGGCTACACCTTC; CDR3: CASSYRGAGYGYTF
D: TRBD2; size: few; V: TRBV15; J: TRBJ2-7; DNA: TGTGCCACCAGCGGGGACTACACTACGAGGGAGCAGTACTTC; CDR3: CATSGDYTTREQYF
D: TRBD1; size: few; V: TRBV5-1; J: TRBJ2-7; DNA: TGCGCCAGCAGCTCAGGAGACAGGGACGGCCTCTACGAGCAGTACTTC; CDR3: CASSSGDRDGLYEQYF
D: TRBD1; size: -; V: TRBV27; J: TRBJ1-1; DNA: TGTGCCAGCAGTTCTCTGACAGGGGGCATAACTGAAGCTTTCTTT; CDR3: CASSSLTGGITEAFF
D: TRBD2; size: few; V: TRBV9; J: TRBJ2-1; DNA: TGTGCCAGCAGCGACCTAGCGGGAGGCTACAATGAGCAGTTCTTC; CDR3: CASSDLAGGYNEQFF
D: TRBD2; size: -; V: TRBV9; J: TRBJ2-5; DNA: TGTGCCAGCAGCGAAACTAGCGGGAGGGCCAATGAGCAGTACTTC; CDR3: CASSETSGRANEQYF
D: TRBD1; size: few; V: TRBV29-1; J: TRBJ2-5; DNA: TGCAGCGTTGGAAAGGACAGGGTTTATGAGACCCAGTACTTC; CDR3: CSVGKDRVYETQYF
D: -; size: few; V: TRBV10-3; J: TRBJ2-7; DNA: TGTGCCATCAGTGAGTCCGCCACAGGCTCCTACGAGCAGTACTTC; CDR3: CAISESATGSYEQYF
D: -; size: -; V: TRBV5-1; J: TRBJ2-1; DNA: TGCGCCAGCGGCTTTCGGGTTAGCTCCTACAATGAGCAGTTCTTC; CDR3: CASGFRVSSYNEQFF
D: -; size: few; V: TRBV7-2; J: TRBJ1-2; DNA: TGTGCCAGCAGCTTAGCCCTCCCTGAGGGCTATGGCTACACCTTC; CDR3: CASSLALPEGYGYTF
D: -; size: -; V: TRBV30; J: TRBJ2-7; DNA: TGTGCCTGGAGTGCACCCGGGACTTTGGGCGAGCAGTACTTC; CDR3: CAWSAPGTLGEQYF
D: TRBD2; size: -; V: TRBV12-3/TRBV12-4; J: TRBJ2-5; DNA: TGTGCCAGCAGTTTGACTAGCGGGAGCGATGAGCAGTACTTC; CDR3: CASSLTSGSDEQYF
D: -; size: -; V: TRBV7-8; J: TRBJ2-7; DNA: TGTGCCAGCAGCTCCCGGGACCTAAACCCCCTCGAGCAGTACTTC; CDR3: CASSSRDLNPLEQYF
D: TRBD2; size: -; V: TRBV20-1; J: TRBJ2-1; DNA: TGCAGTGCTAGAGGGCTAGCGGGAGACAATGAGCAGTTCTTC; CDR3: CSARGLAGDNEQFF
D: -; size: -; V: TRBV11-2; J: TRBJ2-5; DNA: TGTGCCAGCAGCTTGTCAGTACTACAAGAGACCCAGTACTTC; CDR3: CASSLSVLQETQYF
D: -; size: few; V: TRBV7-3; J: TRBJ1-2; DNA: TGTGCCAGCAGCTTAGGGTCAGAAGCTGGCTACACCTTC; CDR3: CASSLGSEAGYTF
D: -; size: few; V: TRBV20-1; J: TRBJ2-1; DNA: TGCAGCTGGAGGGAAAACAATGAGCAGTTCTTC; CDR3: CSWRENNEQFF
D: -; size: -; V: TRBV15; J: TRBJ2-7; DNA: TGTGCCACCAGCAGAGGGGACGGTTACGAGCAGTACTTC; CDR3: CATSRGDGYEQYF
D: TRBD2; size: -; V: TRBV20-1; J: TRBJ2-1; DNA: TGCAGTGCTACTCGACTAGCGGGTAATGAGCAGTTCTTC; CDR3: CSATRLAGNEQFF
D: -; size: few; V: TRBV12-3/TRBV12-4; J: TRBJ2-3; DNA: TGTGCCAGCCGTGGTCAACTCGATACGCAGTATTTT; CDR3: CASRGQLDTQYF